A single sample gave rise to the 13 T cell receptor beta chains below, sequenced in a study of blood T cell repertoires in COVID-19. Assay: immunoSEQ multiplex PCR; the TCRdb copy retains only in-frame clones and omits some. The sample has approximately 94,000 clones, more than 75% seen once; the top ten hold around 4.9%. The source material was peripheral blood. Receptor source: a woman older than 75 with active COVID-19.

This chain joins TRBV6-6 and TRBJ2-7, with TRBD1 matching 9 bases. In germline, CDR1 is MNHNY, CDR2 SVGAGI (reference sequence). This CDR3 has 14 residues. V dropped 5 bases and J dropped 4; count of bases not matched to a gene: 6. CDR3 bases: TGTGCCAGCAGTCAACCGGACAGGGGATACGAGCAGTACTTC. Its translation: CASSQPDRGYEQYF.

This clone was found once. The J gene is TRBJ2-7, the V gene TRBV19; 10 nucleotides agree with TRBD2. This CDR3 region has 14 residues. The trim removed 5 bases at V and 13 bases at J, leaving 14 bases unmatched. Looked up from germline, CDR1 is LNHDA and CDR2 is SQIVND (reference sequence). The DNA for the CDR3 is TGTGCCAGTAGTGGTGGACTAGCGGCGCGAGCAGTATACTTC. It is translated as CASSGGLAARAVYF.

This clone has only one observation. The gene calls are TRBV7-3 and TRBJ2-3, with 9 positions matching TRBD2. J gave up 6 bases and V 3 bases, and 4 bases lay outside the gene matches. The CDR3 totals 14 residues. Germline V lookup: CDR1 SGHTA, CDR2 FQGTGA. The CDR3, as DNA: TGTGCCAGCAGCTTGCTAGCGGGAAAGGATACGCAGTATTTT. Amino acid sequence: CASSLLAGKDTQYF.

V usage is TRBV28 and J usage is TRBJ2-7; D is perhaps TRBD1 (5 bases). Trimming took 5 bases from V and 2 from J, leaving 16 bases between them. The CDR3 consists of 15 residues. Germline CDR1 and CDR2: MDHEN and SYDVKM. CDR3 sequence: CASSRPRQSAYEQYF. DNA for the CDR3: TGTGCCAGCAGTCGACCCAGACAGTCTGCCTACGAGCAGTACTTC.

This chain uses TRBV29-1 with TRBJ2-5; D may be TRBD2 (5 bases). Trimming left V 4 bases short and J 2 bases short, with 11 bases between. The germline V gene encodes CDR1 SQVTM and CDR2 ANQGSEA. CDR3 length: 13 residues. The CDR3 coding sequence is TGCAGCGTTGCGCTAGCACAGCAAGAGACCCAGTACTTC. Its translation: CSVALAQQETQYF.

This sequence joins TRBV3-1 (or the pseudogene TRBV3-2) and TRBJ2-5; 9 bases are a match to TRBD2. The CDR3 loop spans 18 amino acids. Trimming cost V 0 bases and J 2 bases; bases outside gene matches: 10. Germline CDR1 reads LGHDT; CDR2 reads YNNKEL (reference sequence). CDR3 nucleotide sequence: TGTGCCAGCAGCCAAGATACGAGCGGGAGGCGTAGACAAGAGACCCAGTACTTC. Protein product: CASSQDTSGRRRQETQYF.

The chain joins TRBV2 to TRBJ1-5; D is ambiguous. This CDR3 is built from 15 residues. Germline CDR1 reads SNHLY; CDR2 reads FYNNEI. V was shortened by 4 bases and J by 7 bases, with 17 bases between the two germline ends. CDR3 nucleotide sequence: TGTGCCAGCAGTGGGCAACCGGGGAGAGAACAGCCCCAGCATTTT. It codes for CASSGQPGREQPQHF.

The genes are TRBV4-3 and TRBJ1-5, with D possibly TRBD1 on 5 matching bases. V lost 1 base to trimming and J lost 8 bases, with 12 bases between them. The CDR3 totals 14 residues. Per germline, CDR1 LGHNA and CDR2 YSLEER. The chain's CDR3 is CASSQGWGREPQHF. CDR3 nucleotides: TGCGCCAGCAGCCAAGGTTGGGGGAGGGAGCCCCAGCATTTT.

With regard to this clone: Because it lacks the conserved phenylalanine or tryptophan at the end, this CDR3 is likely a read error. Because the CDR3's place on the DNA is in doubt, the DNA is left out and the CDR3 is given as listed by TCRdb. The chain uses TRBV6-5 and TRBJ2-7; TRBD1 is taken as the D call from the table, unchecked against the DNA. Germline V gene sequence: CDR1 MNHEY, CDR2 SVGAGI. The CDR3 sequence runs 11 residues, both termini included. The CDR3 is CASSPDRDQPA.

The V call is TRBV29-1, the J call TRBJ2-1, with TRBD2 identical over 13 bases. Germline CDR1 and CDR2: SQVTM and ANQGSEA. Germline trimming cut 7 bases from V and 8 bases from J; bases unmatched to any gene: 11. This CDR3 has 15 amino acids. CDR3 amino acids: CSARKGLAGMYEQFF. The CDR3 DNA follows: TGCAGCGCCAGAAAGGGACTAGCGGGAATGTATGAGCAGTTCTTC.

The chain couples TRBV11-2 to TRBJ2-2; the D gene is possibly TRBD2 (5 bases). This CDR3 has 14 amino acids. From germline, CDR1 is SGHAT and CDR2 FQNNGV. Trimming took off 4 bases at V and 6 bases at J, with 12 bases between the two ends. In DNA form, the CDR3 reads TGTGCCAGCAGCTCCCTAACTAGGGCCGGGGAGCTGTTTTTT. Translation gives CASSSLTRAGELFF.

The chain has TRBV28 and TRBJ1-1, with 7 nucleotides matching TRBD1. The CDR3 has 14 amino acids. Unmatched junction bases numbered 7, after V lost 5 bases and J lost 4 bases. Germline V lookup: CDR1 MDHEN, CDR2 SYDVKM. CDR3 sequence: CASSLRTGFTEAFF. The CDR3 DNA is TGTGCCAGCAGTCTCCGGACAGGATTCACTGAAGCTTTCTTT.

V usage is TRBV19 and J usage is TRBJ2-6; TRBD2 matches 9 bases. After removal of 9 bases from V and 4 bases from J, the junction contained 4 bases not matched to a gene. Germline V gene lookup returns CDR1 LNHDA and CDR2 SQIVND (reference sequence). The CDR3 totals 14 residues. The CDR3 region has the DNA TGTGCCAGCGGCGGGGGGGCCGGGGCCAACGTCCTGACTTTC. Amino acids: CASGGGAGANVLTF.